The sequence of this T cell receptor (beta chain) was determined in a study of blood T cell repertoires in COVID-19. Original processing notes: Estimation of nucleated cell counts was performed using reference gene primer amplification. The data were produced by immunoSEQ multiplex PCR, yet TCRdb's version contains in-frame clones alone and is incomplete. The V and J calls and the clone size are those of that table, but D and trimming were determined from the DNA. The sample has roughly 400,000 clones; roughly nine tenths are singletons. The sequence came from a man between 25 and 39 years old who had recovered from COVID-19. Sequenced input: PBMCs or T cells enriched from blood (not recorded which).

CDR3 residues: CASTPLAGEYNEQFF. The DNA of the CDR3 is TGCGCCAGCACTCCCCTAGCGGGGGAATACAATGAGCAGTTCTTC. The rearrangement uses TRBV5-1 and TRBJ2-1; 10 nucleotides agree with TRBD2. This CDR3 has 15 amino acids. Losses at the gene ends were 6 bases for V and 4 bases for J; bases not matched to a gene: 7. The germline CDR1 and CDR2 sequences are SGHRS and YFSETQ. Full variable domain (rest looked up from reference TRBV5-1 and TRBJ2-1): KAGVTQTPRYLIKTRGQQVTLSCSPISGHRSVSWYQQTPGQGLQFLFEYFSETQRNKGNFPGRFSGRQFSNSRSEMNVSTLELGDSALYLCASTPLAGEYNEQFFGPGTRLTVL.